One and the same sample provided the 32 T cell receptor beta chains below, sequenced in a study of identical twins. Using its own MiXCR run on the 5' RACE reads, TCRdb lists one record per CDR3 protein. This sample carries more than 200,000 distinct CDR3 sequences, roughly a tenth of them seen once, and the ten largest clones take about 5.5%. Sequenced sample: memory (CD45RO+) T cells sorted from blood. These receptors were collected from a woman under 30 in good health.

This clonotype has just a few counts. This chain joins TRBV10-3 and TRBJ2-3; perhaps TRBD2 as D (5 bases). This CDR3 region has 12 residues. V shed 4 bases and J shed 10 bases, with 12 bases lying between them. Germline V gives CDR1 ENHRY, CDR2 SYGVKD. The CDR3 bases are TGTGCCATCAGTGGCTCTAGCATCGCGCAGTATTTT. Translating it yields CAISGSSIAQYF.

This clonotype has ten or more counts. The chain carries TRBV12-3 or TRBV12-4 and TRBJ1-1; D not resolved. This CDR3 is built from 12 residues. The V gene lost 4 bases and the J gene lost 1 base, with 4 bases spanning the gap. The CDR3: CASSYQNTEAFF. The CDR3 bases are TGTGCCAGCAGTTACCAGAACACTGAAGCTTTCTTT.

The V call is TRBV14, the J call TRBJ2-3; D remains ambiguous. The CDR3 is made up of 14 amino acids. Germline V gene lookup returns CDR1 SGHDN and CDR2 FVKESK. The V gene lost 4 bases and the J gene lost 0 bases, with 8 bases spanning the gap. The CDR3 spells CASSPIGSTDTQYF. For the CDR3, the DNA is TGTGCCAGCAGCCCCATTGGGAGCACAGATACGCAGTATTTT.

A few counts support this clonotype. This sequence joins TRBV28 and TRBJ2-5; D is undetermined. This CDR3 has 15 amino acids. Trimming took 10 bases from V and 5 from J, leaving 23 bases between them. Germline loops: CDR1 MDHEN, CDR2 SYDVKM. The CDR3 region is CATSSMPSVGETQYF. The DNA for the CDR3 is TGTGCCACCTCGAGTATGCCCTCGGTGGGTGAGACCCAGTACTTC.

This sequence joins TRBV10-3 and TRBJ1-2; D gene uncertain. CDR3 size: 12 residues. Germline V gene sequence: CDR1 ENHRY, CDR2 SYGVKD. V was cut by 10 bases and J by 5 bases, with 14 bases left in between. CDR3 in amino acids: CATSGGKYGYTF. CDR3 bases: TGTGCCACCTCTGGAGGGAAGTATGGCTACACCTTC.

This clonotype was detected many times. The CDR3 region has the DNA TGTGCCAGCAGCTTAAGTTCCGAGCAGTACTTC. It codes for CASSLSSEQYF. The chain joins TRBV7-9 to TRBJ2-7, with D uncertain. V was shortened by 2 bases and J by 6 bases, with 5 bases between the two germline ends. The CDR3 spans 11 residues. Per germline, CDR1 SEHNR and CDR2 FQNEAQ (reference sequence). The entire variable domain, with the rest obtained from reference TRBV7-9 and TRBJ2-7, is as follows: DTGVSQNPRHKITKRGQNVTFRCDPISEHNRLYWYRQTLGQGPEFLTYFQNEAQLEKSRLLSDRFSAERPKGSFSTLEIQRTEQGDSAMYLCASSLSSEQYFGPGTRLTVT.

This rearrangement joins TRBV6-2 or TRBV6-3 to TRBJ2-7; D gene uncertain. The germline V gene has CDR1 MNHEY and CDR2 SVGEGT. The CDR3 consists of 12 residues. Trimming shortened V by 2 bases and J by 12 bases, and 14 bases separated the two germline ends. CDR3 loop: CASSYPGTVPYF. CDR3 bases: TGTGCCAGCAGTTACCCAGGCACAGTACCGTACTTC.

The DNA of the CDR3 is TGCAGTGCTCCTGCGATGCCCGGCGGGAGAACCCATGAGCAGTTCTTC. This codes for CSAPAMPGGRTHEQFF. The V call is TRBV20-1, the J call TRBJ2-1; 7 positions match TRBD2. V dropped 5 bases and J dropped 8; count of bases not matched to a gene: 18. The CDR3 sequence is 16 residues long. CDR1 is DFQATT, CDR2 SNEGSKA, per germline (reference sequence).

This clonotype was counted only a few times. The genes are TRBV19 and TRBJ2-3, with D perhaps being TRBD1 or TRBD2 (6 bases each). The V gene's germline CDR1 is LNHDA and CDR2 SQIVND (reference sequence). V lost 3 bases, J lost 3 bases, and 10 bases lay in between. The CDR3 spans 14 residues. The CDR3 sequence: CASSMAGQTDTQYF. The CDR3 DNA reads TGTGCCAGTAGTATGGCGGGACAAACAGATACGCAGTATTTT.

This chain joins TRBV18 and TRBJ2-7; 8 bases line up with TRBD1. After removal of 6 bases from V and 6 bases from J, the junction contained 10 bases not matched to a gene. This CDR3 comprises 14 residues. Germline V gene lookup returns CDR1 KGHSH and CDR2 LQKENI. The CDR3 DNA reads as TGTGCCAGCTCCGCGCAGGGGGCAGATGGCGAGCAGTACTTC. It is translated as CASSAQGADGEQYF.

As DNA, the CDR3 is TGTGCCACCAGCAGCCTCAGGGTGGGTTCACCCCTCCACTTT. It is translated as CATSSLRVGSPLHF. The gene calls are TRBV15 and TRBJ1-6; possible D gene TRBD1, 5 bases. Trimming removed 3 bases from V and 9 bases from J, with 12 bases in between. The CDR3 has 14 residues. Germline CDR1 and CDR2: LNHNV and YYDKDF (reference sequence).

This clonotype occurred many times. The CDR3 protein is CASSLEGLTSYGYTF. CDR3 nucleotide sequence: TGTGCCAGCAGCTTAGAGGGGCTTACGTCCTATGGCTACACCTTC. The rearrangement uses TRBV7-8 and TRBJ1-2, with D possibly being TRBD1 (5 bases). From germline, CDR1 is SGHVS and CDR2 FQNEAQ. V was pared by 1 base and J by 4 bases, with 13 bases between. The CDR3 covers 15 residues.

A few counts support this clonotype. This chain joins TRBV5-1 and TRBJ2-3, with TRBD1 matching over 10 bases. Per the germline V gene, CDR1 is SGHRS and CDR2 is YFSETQ. Unmatched junction bases numbered 12, after V lost 4 bases and J lost 7 bases. The CDR3 has 16 residues. DNA of the CDR3: TGCGCCAGCAGCCGGAACCCCGGACAGGGGGAACATACGCAGTATTTT. Its translation is CASSRNPGQGEHTQYF. The full variable domain, rest sourced from reference TRBV5-1 and TRBJ2-3, is KAGVTQTPRYLIKTRGQQVTLSCSPISGHRSVSWYQQTPGQGLQFLFEYFSETQRNKGNFPGRFSGRQFSNSRSEMNVSTLELGDSALYLCASSRNPGQGEHTQYFGPGTRLTVL.

This clonotype was seen more than once but under ten times. The V call is TRBV11-2, the J call TRBJ2-5; tentative D call: TRBD1 (5 bases). Between the trimmed V and J ends, which lost 7 bases and 3 bases, there was a span of 15 bases. This CDR3 has 14 residues. Germline CDR1 is SGHAT and CDR2 is FQNNGV. The CDR3 loop reads CASNFWGQEETQYF. The CDR3 DNA is TGTGCCAGCAACTTTTGGGGCCAGGAAGAGACCCAGTACTTC.

In its sample, this clonotype was seen a few times. The chain couples TRBV7-8 to TRBJ1-6; D possibly corresponds to TRBD1 (5 bases). Per the germline V gene, CDR1 is SGHVS and CDR2 is FQNEAQ. The CDR3 is 15 residues long. Trimming pared 2 bases from V and 8 bases from J, leaving 13 bases between. Here the CDR3 DNA reads TGTGCCAGCAGCTTACAGGGAAGGGAAGATTCACCCCTCCACTTT. Translating gives CASSLQGREDSPLHF. Full variable domain (missing parts from reference TRBV7-8 and TRBJ1-6): GAGVSQSPRYKVAKRGQDVALRCDPISGHVSLFWYQQALGQGPEFLTYFQNEAQLDKSGLPSDRFFAERPEGSVSTLKIQRTQQEDSAVYLCASSLQGREDSPLHFGNGTRLTVT.

This clonotype has more than one count but fewer than ten. The V and J genes are TRBV28 and TRBJ2-7; D call uncertain. Deletions cut 3 bases from V and 6 bases from J, with 6 bases between. CDR3 length: 11 amino acids. CDR1 MDHEN and CDR2 SYDVKM come from the germline V gene. The CDR3 DNA sequence: TGTGCCAGCAGTTTGAGAGCCGAGCAGTACTTC. Translating gives CASSLRAEQYF.

CDR3 in DNA: TGCAGCGTTGAAAGTTTAGCGGGAATGCCAGATACGCAGTATTTT. Translating gives CSVESLAGMPDTQYF. This rearrangement joins TRBV29-1 to TRBJ2-3; 8 bases fit TRBD2. Germline CDR1 and CDR2: SQVTM and ANQGSEA. The V segment lost 2 bases and the J segment 4 bases; nucleotides outside the gene matches: 8. The CDR3 spans 15 residues.

This clonotype occurred many times. The V gene is TRBV7-2, the J gene TRBJ1-5, with D uncertain. Per the germline V gene, CDR1 is SGHTA and CDR2 is FQGNSA. V shed 1 base and J shed 0 bases, with 7 bases lying between them. CDR3 length: 15 residues. CDR3 amino acids: CASSLVSNSNQPQHF. DNA for the CDR3: TGTGCCAGCAGCTTAGTCAGTAATAGCAATCAGCCCCAGCATTTT.

J is TRBJ2-7 and V is TRBV3-1; 11 nucleotides line up with TRBD2. V trimming: 0 bases; J trimming: 3 bases; junction bases outside the gene matches: 7. Germline V gene lookup returns CDR1 LGHDT and CDR2 YNNKEL (reference sequence). This CDR3 is 17 amino acids long. CDR3 sequence: CASSQDTASGGYYEQYF. CDR3 coding DNA: TGTGCCAGCAGCCAAGATACGGCTAGCGGGGGGTACTACGAGCAGTACTTC.

The V call is TRBV27, the J call TRBJ2-7, with TRBD1 as a possible D gene (5 bases). V was clipped by 6 bases and J by 2 bases, with 11 bases between them. The CDR3 covers 13 residues. CDR1 and CDR2 from the germline V gene are MNHEY and SMNVEV (reference sequence). In DNA form, the CDR3 reads TGTGCCAGCAGGGCGAGACAGCCCTACGAGCAGTACTTC. This gives the protein CASRARQPYEQYF.

This clonotype was seen many times. The V call is TRBV5-1, the J call TRBJ1-1; 7 nucleotides match TRBD1. The germline V gene encodes CDR1 SGHRS and CDR2 YFSETQ. The CDR3 consists of 14 residues. The ends lost 4 bases at V and 0 bases at J; junction bases unmatched: 3. The CDR3 sequence: CASSGTAMNTEAFF. CDR3 DNA: TGCGCCAGCAGCGGGACAGCTATGAACACTGAAGCTTTCTTT. Supplemented by reference TRBV5-1 and TRBJ1-1, the full variable domain reads KAGVTQTPRYLIKTRGQQVTLSCSPISGHRSVSWYQQTPGQGLQFLFEYFSETQRNKGNFPGRFSGRQFSNSRSEMNVSTLELGDSALYLCASSGTAMNTEAFFGQGTRLTVV.

This clonotype showed up just a few times. J is TRBJ1-5 and V is TRBV2; D remains unclear. This CDR3 is 14 amino acids long. Trimming removed 6 bases at V and 1 base at J, with 10 bases between. In germline, CDR1 is SNHLY, CDR2 FYNNEI. CDR3 nucleotides: TGTGCCAGCAGAGATACAGAGAGCAATCAGCCCCAGCATTTT. This translates into CASRDTESNQPQHF.

Only a few counts were recorded for this clonotype. This rearrangement joins TRBV5-1 to TRBJ2-2; 7 bases align to TRBD1. The trim removed 1 base at V and 4 bases at J, leaving 4 bases unmatched. Germline-derived CDR1 and CDR2 are SGHRS and YFSETQ. The CDR3 runs 15 residues. In DNA form, the CDR3 reads TGCGCCAGCAGCTTGCAACCAGGGGGCACCGGGGAGCTGTTTTTT. Its translation: CASSLQPGGTGELFF.

The rearrangement joins TRBV10-3 to TRBJ1-5; D gene unclear. This CDR3 has 15 residues. Germline V gene sequence: CDR1 ENHRY, CDR2 SYGVKD. Trimming shortened V by 2 bases and J by 4 bases, and 12 bases separated the two germline ends. CDR3 in DNA: TGTGCCATCAGTGAGGATGGACGGACGAATCAGCCCCAGCATTTT. The encoded protein is CAISEDGRTNQPQHF.

The chain is built from TRBV3-1 and TRBJ2-1, with 8 bases that match TRBD2. Germline CDR1 is LGHDT and CDR2 is YNNKEL (reference sequence). CDR3 length: 14 amino acids. The V segment lost 3 bases and the J segment 3 bases; nucleotides outside the gene matches: 1. DNA for the CDR3: TGTGCCAGCAGCCAGGCGGGGGGCTACAATGAGCAGTTCTTC. Protein sequence: CASSQAGGYNEQFF.

V usage is TRBV3-1 and J usage is TRBJ1-1; no firm D call. Germline V gives CDR1 LGHDT, CDR2 YNNKEL (reference sequence). Trimming took 1 base from V and 1 from J, leaving 13 bases between them. The CDR3 is made up of 16 amino acids. The CDR3 coding sequence is TGTGCCAGCAGCCAAGCCCATCCCCGGGGGAACACTGAAGCTTTCTTT. Translated: CASSQAHPRGNTEAFF.

This chain joins TRBV20-1 and TRBJ2-1, with D maybe TRBD1 (6 bases). Looked up from germline, CDR1 is DFQATT and CDR2 is SNEGSKA (reference sequence). V gave up 3 bases and J gave up 8 bases, with 11 bases separating them. This CDR3 is built from 12 residues. The CDR3 DNA reads TGCAGTGCTAGTGTACAGGGCTATGAGCAGTTCTTC. This sequence encodes CSASVQGYEQFF.

At least ten counts were recorded for this clonotype. The chain joins TRBV15 to TRBJ1-2; D not resolved. V lost 1 base, J lost 8 bases, and 14 bases lay in between. The CDR3 sequence is 14 residues long. Looked up from germline, CDR1 is LNHNV and CDR2 is YYDKDF (reference sequence). The CDR3 is CATSRAGPYGGYTF. CDR3 sequence (DNA): TGTGCCACCAGCAGAGCCGGGCCTTACGGGGGCTACACCTTC.

The chain recombines TRBV27 with TRBJ2-3; no definite D call. The CDR3 extends over 14 amino acids. The V and J ends lost 5 bases and 3 bases respectively, with 12 bases between them. Germline loops: CDR1 MNHEY, CDR2 SMNVEV (reference sequence). The CDR3 here is CASSLPGITDTQYF. The CDR3 DNA follows: TGTGCCAGCAGTCTACCTGGGATTACAGATACGCAGTATTTT.

This clonotype came up a few times. The chain employs TRBV3-1 and TRBJ2-7; D tentatively reads TRBD1 or TRBD2 (6 bases each). V was cut by 4 bases and J by 2 bases, with 12 bases left in between. The CDR3 has 14 amino acids. CDR1 is LGHDT and CDR2 is YNNKEL in the germline V gene (reference sequence). The CDR3 reads CASSPRGATYEQYF. As DNA, the CDR3 is TGTGCCAGCAGCCCTAGGGGGGCCACCTACGAGCAGTACTTC.

In its sample, this clonotype was seen a few times. The rearrangement links TRBV11-3 to TRBJ2-1, with 11 nucleotides matching TRBD2. The ends lost 0 bases at V and 7 bases at J; junction bases unmatched: 5. CDR3 length: 16 amino acids. Germline values: CDR1 SGHNT, CDR2 YENEEA. The CDR3, as DNA: TGTGCCAGCAGCTTAGATCCGTCTAGCGGGAGGAATGAGCAGTTCTTC. Its protein product is CASSLDPSSGRNEQFF.

This clonotype occurred many times. This sequence joins TRBV12-3 or TRBV12-4 and TRBJ2-1; D gene unclear. The CDR3 totals 14 residues. The V end lost 3 bases, the J end lost 2 bases, and 8 bases lay between the germline ends. The CDR3 bases are TGTGCCAGCAGTTTGGCAGCCCCCTACAATGAGCAGTTCTTC. Residues: CASSLAAPYNEQFF.